The 24 T cell receptor beta chains given below trace back to one sample, sequenced in a study of blood T cell repertoires in COVID-19. Assay: immunoSEQ multiplex PCR; the TCRdb copy retains only in-frame clones and omits some. Of roughly 100,000 clones in the sample, almost 85% are singletons; the top ten hold around 9.5%. Sequencing used peripheral blood. All receptors come from a man aged 40-50 years with active or convalescent COVID-19.

The chain joins TRBV10-2 to TRBJ2-7; a weak D match, TRBD2 (6 bases). The germline V and J ends were trimmed by 6 bases and 6 bases, with 18 bases remaining between them. CDR1 WSHSY and CDR2 SAAADI come from the germline V gene. There are 14 residues in the CDR3. This CDR3 is CASRRTGDLGEQYF. CDR3 bases: TGCGCCAGCAGGCGTACGGGGGACCTTGGCGAGCAGTACTTC.

V gene TRBV5-1 combines with J gene TRBJ1-4; D may be TRBD1 (5 bases). Germline assignment: CDR1 SGHRS and CDR2 YFSETQ. CDR3 length equals 15 residues. V lost 1 base and J lost 7, with 14 bases in between. In DNA form, the CDR3 reads TGCGCCAGCAGCTTGAAAGGGGCGGGGGGTGAAAAACTGTTTTTT. Translating gives CASSLKGAGGEKLFF.

The chain uses TRBV1 and TRBJ2-5; no check of the table's D call, TRBD1, against the DNA was made. TRBV1 is noted as a pseudogene. The CDR3 sequence is 15 residues long. The CDR3 spells CTSSQGQTSQETQYF. The DNA of the CDR3 is TGCACCAGCAGCCAAGGTCAAACATCCCAAGAGACCCAGTACTTC.

V gene TRBV7-9 combines with J gene TRBJ1-3; TRBD1 matches 8 bases. This CDR3 has 14 residues. CDR1 and CDR2 from the germline V gene are SEHNR and FQNEAQ (reference sequence). After removal of 5 bases from V and 4 bases from J, the junction contained 4 bases not matched to a gene. The DNA of the CDR3 is TGTGCCAGCAGCCCGCGGACAGGGGGAAACACCATATATTTT. Protein product: CASSPRTGGNTIYF.

The V call is TRBV10-1, the J call TRBJ2-7; 13 bases map to TRBD2. V was clipped by 6 bases and J by 0 bases; unmatched bases: 14. Germline CDR1 and CDR2: WNHNN and SYGVQD (reference sequence). The CDR3 has 19 amino acids. The CDR3 here is CASRRDGTSGVRSSYEQYF. CDR3 in DNA: TGCGCCAGCAGAAGGGACGGGACTAGCGGGGTCAGGAGCTCCTACGAGCAGTACTTC.

The gene calls are TRBV3-1 (or the pseudogene TRBV3-2) and TRBJ1-4; D not resolved. The CDR3 loop spans 12 amino acids. V dropped 4 bases and J dropped 6 bases, with 6 bases sitting between them. Germline V CDR1 and CDR2: LGHDT, YNNKEL (reference sequence). Here the CDR3 reads CASSLYDEKLFF. In DNA form, the CDR3 reads TGTGCCAGCAGCCTCTACGATGAAAAACTGTTTTTT.

The chain couples TRBV19 to TRBJ2-2; TRBD2 might be the D (5 bases). CDR3 length: 15 amino acids. CDR1 is LNHDA and CDR2 is SQIVND in the germline V gene (reference sequence). V was clipped by 1 base and J by 2 bases, with 8 bases between them. This CDR3 reads CASSIVPGNTGELFF. The CDR3 DNA follows: TGTGCCAGTAGTATAGTGCCGGGAAACACCGGGGAGCTGTTTTTT.

The chain links TRBV6-5 to TRBJ1-6; tentative D call: TRBD1 (5 bases). The V end was cut by 6 bases, the J end by 5 bases, with 14 bases between. This CDR3 has 15 residues. Germline-derived CDR1 and CDR2 are MNHEY and SVGAGI. DNA for the CDR3: TGTGCCAGCAGACGCGACAGAAACAATAATTCACCCCTCCACTTT. Translation gives CASRRDRNNNSPLHF.

The chain couples TRBV6-2 or TRBV6-3 to TRBJ2-2, with D possibly TRBD1 on 6 matching bases. V was shortened by 5 bases and J by 5 bases, with 15 bases between the two germline ends. From germline, CDR1 is MNHEY and CDR2 SVGEGT. This CDR3 region has 15 residues. The CDR3 region has the DNA TGTGCCAGCAGTCGACAGGAGGATAGGACCGGGGAGCTGTTTTTT. This translates into CASSRQEDRTGELFF.

This chain uses TRBV6-2 or TRBV6-3 with TRBJ2-1, with TRBD2 identical over 12 bases. CDR3 length: 17 residues. The germline CDR1 and CDR2 sequences are MNHEY and SVGEGT. V was clipped by 4 bases and J by 4 bases; unmatched bases: 8. The DNA for the CDR3 is TGTGCCAGCAGTTCCTTGACTAGCGGGGGTACTTACAATGAGCAGTTCTTC. It codes for CASSSLTSGGTYNEQFF.

This chain links TRBV4-3 with TRBJ2-1; TRBD2 matches 10 bases. The length of the CDR3 is 15 residues. Germline CDR1 and CDR2: LGHNA and YSLEER. The ends lost 1 base at V and 4 bases at J; junction bases unmatched: 1. The CDR3 loop reads CASSQGTSGYNEQFF. CDR3 bases: TGCGCCAGCAGCCAAGGGACTAGCGGATACAATGAGCAGTTCTTC.

The chain uses TRBV29-1 and TRBJ2-5; TRBD1 matches 8 bases. Trimming cost V 6 bases and J 4 bases; bases outside gene matches: 7. Germline CDR1 and CDR2: SQVTM and ANQGSEA. The CDR3 is 13 amino acids. Here the CDR3 DNA reads TGCAGCGTGAGGGGACAGGCTATAGAGACCCAGTACTTC. It yields the protein CSVRGQAIETQYF.

The V gene is TRBV30, the J gene TRBJ2-3; 7 nucleotides align to TRBD1. This CDR3 is built from 13 residues. After removal of 1 base from V and 4 bases from J, the junction contained 2 bases not matched to a gene. Per germline, CDR1 GTSNPN and CDR2 SVGIG (reference sequence). CDR3 nucleotide sequence: TGTGCCTGGAGTGACAGGGGCGCAGATACGCAGTATTTT. Translated, it gives CAWSDRGADTQYF.

V is TRBV10-1 and J is TRBJ1-1; D not certain. Trimming pared 3 bases from V and 2 bases from J, leaving 10 bases between. Germline CDR1 is WNHNN and CDR2 is SYGVQD (reference sequence). The CDR3 is 14 residues long. CDR3 in DNA: TGCGCCAGCAGTGAAGCACTGGGCAACACTGAAGCTTTCTTT. This codes for CASSEALGNTEAFF.

The chain links TRBV5-6 to TRBJ2-1; 11 positions match TRBD2. CDR1 is SGHDT and CDR2 is YYEEEE in the germline V gene. The CDR3 is 13 residues long. The trim removed 2 bases at V and 10 bases at J, leaving 2 bases unmatched. Here the CDR3 DNA reads TGTGCCAGCAGCTTCCCTAGCGGGGGGGAGCAGTTCTTC. This translates into CASSFPSGGEQFF. Supplemented by reference TRBV5-6 and TRBJ2-1, the full variable domain reads DAGVTQSPTHLIKTRGQQVTLRCSPKSGHDTVSWYQQALGQGPQFIFQYYEEEERQRGNFPDRFSGHQFPNYSSELNVNALLLGDSALYLCASSFPSGGEQFFGPGTRLTVL.

The chain uses TRBV5-5 and TRBJ2-6, with D perhaps TRBD1 (6 bases). V lost 4 bases to trimming and J lost 4 bases, with 18 bases between them. This CDR3 has 17 residues. Germline CDR1 SGHKS, CDR2 YYEKEE (reference sequence). For the CDR3, the DNA is TGTGCCAGCAGCCCAAGGACAGCTCTCGCAGGGGCCAACGTCCTGACTTTC. As protein: CASSPRTALAGANVLTF.

Only one count was recorded for this clone. J is TRBJ1-1 and V is TRBV6-5; no definite D call. The CDR3 is 16 residues long. Trimming cost V 3 bases and J 2 bases, with 16 bases left between them. Germline CDR1 MNHEY, CDR2 SVGAGI. Written as DNA, the CDR3 is TGTGCCAGCAGTTATATGCCGGGATTTTCTAACACTGAAGCTTTCTTT. Translating it yields CASSYMPGFSNTEAFF.

The chain has TRBV28 and TRBJ1-2; TRBD1 might be the D (5 bases). Trimming removed 4 bases at V and 4 bases at J, with 16 bases between. Germline CDR1 is MDHEN and CDR2 is SYDVKM. This CDR3 comprises 15 residues. CDR3 in DNA: TGTGCCAGCAGTTCAGGCCAGGGAATCGTCTATGGCTACACCTTC. Translation: CASSSGQGIVYGYTF.

V is TRBV6-5 and J is TRBJ1-3, with a weak D call TRBD1 (6 bases). Germline V lookup: CDR1 MNHEY, CDR2 SVGAGI. The V and J ends lost 5 bases and 2 bases respectively, with 10 bases between them. The CDR3 covers 14 residues. The chain's CDR3 is CASSPGAPGNTIYF. The CDR3, as DNA: TGTGCCAGCAGTCCAGGGGCGCCTGGAAACACCATATATTTT.

The chain combines TRBV5-1 with TRBJ1-4; D gene uncertain. CDR3 size: 14 residues. Germline lookup yields CDR1 SGHRS and CDR2 YFSETQ. With 4 bases removed from V and 4 bases from J, the gap between germline ends came to 11 bases. The CDR3 coding sequence is TGCGCCAGCAGCCAGGAGGGCAGTAATGAAAAACTGTTTTTT. Its translation: CASSQEGSNEKLFF. The whole variable domain, filled in from reference TRBV5-1 and TRBJ1-4, reads KAGVTQTPRYLIKTRGQQVTLSCSPISGHRSVSWYQQTPGQGLQFLFEYFSETQRNKGNFPGRFSGRQFSNSRSEMNVSTLELGDSALYLCASSQEGSNEKLFFGSGTQLSVL.

The rearrangement uses TRBV19 and TRBJ2-5, with 12 nucleotides matching TRBD2. Germline assignment: CDR1 LNHDA and CDR2 SQIVND (reference sequence). The CDR3 runs to 15 residues. Trimming cost V 8 bases and J 4 bases; bases outside gene matches: 8. The chain's CDR3 is CASSTSGGPRETQYF. The CDR3 nucleotides read TGTGCCAGTTCAACTAGCGGGGGGCCTCGAGAGACCCAGTACTTC.

The CDR3 spells CAISARIYNEQFF. CDR3 nucleotide sequence: TGTGCCATCAGTGCCAGGATATACAATGAGCAGTTCTTC. The chain links TRBV10-3 to TRBJ2-1; no definite D call. The V end was cut by 4 bases, the J end by 4 bases, with 8 bases between. CDR1 is ENHRY, CDR2 SYGVKD, per germline. CDR3 length: 13 residues.

The sample holds one count of this clone. The chain carries TRBV28 and TRBJ2-5; 7 positions agree with TRBD1. This CDR3 region has 15 residues. CDR1 and CDR2 from the germline V gene are MDHEN and SYDVKM. After removal of 4 bases from V and 5 bases from J, the junction contained 10 bases not matched to a gene. CDR3 nucleotides: TGTGCCAGCAGTTCCCAAACACAGGGGATCGAGACCCAGTACTTC. It encodes CASSSQTQGIETQYF.

The CDR3 DNA is TGTGCCAGCAGCCCGGGACAGCCAGAGCAGTACTTC. Its translation is CASSPGQPEQYF. The gene calls are TRBV7-2 and TRBJ2-7; the match to TRBD1 covers 7 bases. The CDR3 has 12 amino acids. V lost 5 bases, J lost 7 bases, and 5 bases stayed unmatched. Germline values: CDR1 SGHTA, CDR2 FQGNSA.